A single sample gave rise to the 29 T cell receptor beta chains below, sequenced in a study of shared clonotypes between healthy human individuals. Generated by immunoSEQ multiplex PCR, the TCRdb table keeps only in-frame clones and is missing some. Among 470,000 or so clones listed, roughly 80% were seen once. Sequencing input: PBMCs. These receptors came from a woman between 35 and 50 years old in good health. Some clones in this sample may be carry-over from other donors' samples.

This chain links TRBV9 with TRBJ1-5, with D perhaps TRBD1 (5 bases). V lost 4 bases and J 1 base, leaving 12 bases between the germline ends. Per germline, CDR1 SGDLS and CDR2 YYNGEE. The CDR3 sequence is 15 residues long. As DNA, the CDR3 is TGTGCCAGCAGCCTAGCGGGGGTAAGCAATCAGCCCCAGCATTTT. Amino acids: CASSLAGVSNQPQHF.

V is TRBV27 and J is TRBJ2-6, with 8 bases fitting TRBD1. The CDR3 runs 18 residues. The V gene end was trimmed by 6 bases and the J gene end by 0 bases; junction bases not matched to a gene: 10. The V gene's germline CDR1 is MNHEY and CDR2 SMNVEV (reference sequence). The CDR3 is CASSKRTGTSSGANVLTF. DNA for the CDR3: TGTGCCAGCAGCAAAAGGACAGGGACGAGCTCTGGGGCCAACGTCCTGACTTTC.

This clone was counted once. The V and J genes are TRBV19 and TRBJ2-5; 11 bases map to TRBD2. In germline, CDR1 is LNHDA, CDR2 SQIVND (reference sequence). V was pared by 7 bases and J by 2 bases, with 18 bases of the junction left unmatched. This CDR3 spans 19 amino acids. For the CDR3, the DNA is TGTGCCAGTATGGGACCCGGGACTAGCGGTAGGGGAGGGCAAGAGACCCAGTACTTC. This gives the protein CASMGPGTSGRGGQETQYF.

A word on this clone: The likely explanation is a read error, given a far larger clone one base away. The chain uses TRBV29-1 and TRBJ2-3; the D gene is possibly TRBD2 (5 bases). Per the germline V gene, CDR1 is SQVTM and CDR2 is ANQGSEA. This CDR3 has 11 amino acids. The CDR3 spells CGVETGNTQYF. The CDR3 DNA follows: TGCGGCGTTGAGACGGGAAATACGCAGTATTTT.

The gene calls are TRBV19 and TRBJ1-5; D unclear. The germline CDR1 and CDR2 sequences are LNHDA and SQIVND (reference sequence). V was clipped by 6 bases and J by 1 base, with 10 bases between them. The CDR3 is 14 residues long. The chain's CDR3 is CASRVGWSNQPQHF. CDR3 coding DNA: TGTGCCAGTAGGGTAGGGTGGAGCAATCAGCCCCAGCATTTT.

J is TRBJ1-1 and V is TRBV7-9, with D unresolved. This CDR3 spans 13 amino acids. Germline V gene data show CDR1 as SEHNR and CDR2 as FQNEAQ (reference sequence). V was shortened by 2 bases and J by 5 bases, with 9 bases between the two germline ends. Written as DNA, the CDR3 is TGTGCCAGCAGCTTATGGGGAGGAACTGAAGCTTTCTTT. This gives the protein CASSLWGGTEAFF.

This clone was seen many times. The CDR3 here is CASSLGQGVNEQYF. The CDR3 region has the DNA TGTGCCAGCAGCTTAGGACAGGGCGTCAACGAGCAGTACTTC. This chain uses TRBV11-1 with TRBJ2-7; 7 nucleotides align to TRBD1. CDR3 length: 14 amino acids. The V segment lost 1 base and the J segment 5 bases; nucleotides outside the gene matches: 5. Germline V CDR1 and CDR2: SGHAT, FQDESV (reference sequence).

The chain couples TRBV6-5 to TRBJ2-1; 7 nucleotides align to TRBD2. The CDR3 extends over 15 amino acids. Per germline, CDR1 MNHEY and CDR2 SVGAGI. The V segment lost 2 bases and the J segment 6 bases; nucleotides outside the gene matches: 7. The CDR3 reads CASSYRGGSINEQFF. The CDR3 bases are TGTGCCAGCAGTTACCGCGGCGGGAGTATCAATGAGCAGTTCTTC.

This clone was observed a few times. The chain carries TRBV7-9 and TRBJ2-2, with a possible D match to TRBD2 (7 bases). The germline V gene has CDR1 SEHNR and CDR2 FQNEAQ (reference sequence). The CDR3 has 17 amino acids. Trimming pared 5 bases from V and 0 bases from J, leaving 16 bases between. The CDR3 DNA reads TGTGCCAGCAGCCCCCCGTGGGGGGGCACGAACACCGGGGAGCTGTTTTTT. It yields the protein CASSPPWGGTNTGELFF. Combining the CDR3 with reference TRBV7-9 and TRBJ2-2 gives the whole variable domain DTGVSQNPRHKITKRGQNVTFRCDPISEHNRLYWYRQTLGQGPEFLTYFQNEAQLEKSRLLSDRFSAERPKGSFSTLEIQRTEQGDSAMYLCASSPPWGGTNTGELFFGEGSRLTVL.

This rearrangement joins TRBV27 to TRBJ1-2; tentative D call: TRBD1 (6 bases). Trimming stripped 4 bases from V and 4 bases from J, with 10 bases between. There are 13 residues in the CDR3. Germline values: CDR1 MNHEY, CDR2 SMNVEV (reference sequence). CDR3 DNA sequence: TGTGCCAGCAGTTACAGGGATGCCTATGGCTACACCTTC. It codes for CASSYRDAYGYTF.

The chain employs TRBV15 and TRBJ2-5; no clear D. CDR1 and CDR2 from the germline V gene are LNHNV and YYDKDF (reference sequence). V shed 0 bases and J shed 4 bases, with 15 bases lying between them. The CDR3 sequence is 16 residues long. CDR3 DNA: TGTGCCACCAGCAGAGATAGAAGAGGATCAGGAGAGACCCAGTACTTC. Translation gives CATSRDRRGSGETQYF.

This clone is a singleton in its sample. The rearrangement links TRBV13 to TRBJ1-4, with 7 bases fitting TRBD1. CDR1 is PRHDT, CDR2 FYEKMQ, per germline (reference sequence). The CDR3 spans 19 residues. V gave up 4 bases and J gave up 0 bases; unmatched junction bases: 14. Here the CDR3 DNA reads TGTGCCAGCAGCTCTATCCGGGACAGAGGACCTGCAACTAATGAAAAACTGTTTTTT. Its translation is CASSSIRDRGPATNEKLFF.

This clone came up once. The genes are TRBV5-4 and TRBJ2-7; D is possibly TRBD1 (6 bases). Trimming took 4 bases from V and 5 from J, leaving 16 bases between them. Germline CDR1 is SGHNT and CDR2 is YYREEE (reference sequence). The CDR3 totals 14 residues. CDR3 DNA: TGTGCCAGCAGCCAGATGGGCAGGGGCAACGAGCAGTACTTC. Its translation is CASSQMGRGNEQYF.

The chain uses TRBV6-5 and TRBJ2-3; 9 bases align to TRBD2. CDR3 length: 15 amino acids. Germline V gene data show CDR1 as MNHEY and CDR2 as SVGAGI. V dropped 6 bases and J dropped 4; count of bases not matched to a gene: 8. The CDR3 DNA follows: TGTGCCAGCAGCAAACCGGGACTAGCCTCAGATACGCAGTATTTT. As protein: CASSKPGLASDTQYF.

As for this clone: The same CDR3 can be traced to other DNA sequences in this sample. The rearrangement links TRBV2 to TRBJ2-7; D is undetermined. Germline V gene data show CDR1 as SNHLY and CDR2 as FYNNEI. Trimming left V 4 bases short and J 3 bases short, with 10 bases between. The CDR3 contains 13 residues. The CDR3 DNA is TGTGCCAGCAGTGGCGGTCTAGTCTACGAGCAGTACTTC. Translating gives CASSGGLVYEQYF. The full variable domain, with the rest looked up from reference TRBV2 and TRBJ2-7, is EPEVTQTPSHQVTQMGQEVILRCVPISNHLYFYWYRQILGQKVEFLVSFYNNEISEKSEIFDDQFSVERPDGSNFTLKIRSTKLEDSAMYFCASSGGLVYEQYFGPGTRLTVT.

The rearrangement uses TRBV5-6 and TRBJ2-3; a weak D match, TRBD2 (6 bases). The germline gives CDR1 SGHDT, CDR2 YYEEEE. This CDR3 is 16 amino acids long. V lost 4 bases, J lost 6 bases, and 21 bases lay in between. CDR3 region: CASSTRGGYTGDTQYF. CDR3 in DNA: TGTGCCAGCAGCACACGGGGAGGCTACACAGGTGATACGCAGTATTTT.

The V and J genes are TRBV19 and TRBJ2-1, with a possible D match to TRBD1 (6 bases). Germline lookup yields CDR1 LNHDA and CDR2 SQIVND (reference sequence). V was pared by 5 bases and J by 4 bases, with 24 bases between. This CDR3 comprises 18 residues. The CDR3 is CASSPRVSGDRMYNEQFF. CDR3 sequence (DNA): TGTGCCAGTAGTCCCCGAGTATCTGGAGACAGGATGTACAATGAGCAGTTCTTC.

The J gene is TRBJ2-5, the V gene TRBV5-4; 7 bases map to TRBD1. From germline, CDR1 is SGHNT and CDR2 YYREEE (reference sequence). Trimming took 4 bases from V and 3 from J; bases not matched to a gene: 3. The CDR3 contains 13 residues. This chain's CDR3 is CASSPTGKETQYF. DNA of the CDR3: TGTGCCAGCAGCCCGACAGGGAAAGAGACCCAGTACTTC.

The chain links TRBV6-1 to TRBJ1-5, with TRBD1 matching over 8 bases. The CDR3 is made up of 15 amino acids. Germline CDR1 is MNHNS and CDR2 is SASEGT. V shed 6 bases and J 0 bases; nucleotides not matched to a gene: 4. The CDR3 coding sequence is TGTGCCAGCAGGAGGGGACAGGTTAGCAATCAGCCCCAGCATTTT. Translating it yields CASRRGQVSNQPQHF.

This clone turned up a few times. This chain connects TRBV7-8 to TRBJ2-5; 7 bases align to TRBD2. V dropped 2 bases and J dropped 5; count of bases not matched to a gene: 5. Germline CDR1 is SGHVS and CDR2 is FQNEAQ. The CDR3 is made up of 14 amino acids. The CDR3 is CASSLRASGETQYF. CDR3 nucleotides: TGTGCCAGCAGCTTAAGAGCTAGCGGCGAGACCCAGTACTTC.

This chain joins TRBV28 and TRBJ2-1; TRBD1 agrees at 7 bases. V lost 5 bases and J lost 2; bases outside the gene matches: 6. In germline, CDR1 is MDHEN, CDR2 SYDVKM. The CDR3 is 15 residues long. The CDR3 sequence: CASSPPGQTYNEQFF. CDR3 DNA: TGTGCCAGCAGTCCGCCGGGACAGACCTACAATGAGCAGTTCTTC.

This clone was picked up many times. J is TRBJ1-3 and V is TRBV7-9; D not certain. V was pared by 5 bases and J by 0 bases, with 11 bases between. Germline CDR1 SEHNR, CDR2 FQNEAQ (reference sequence). There are 15 residues in the CDR3. CDR3 bases: TGTGCCAGCAGCGCCTCAGAATTCTCTGGAAACACCATATATTTT. Protein sequence: CASSASEFSGNTIYF.

The chain combines TRBV5-1 with TRBJ2-3; 10 bases map to TRBD2. V was pared by 2 bases and J by 2 bases, with 5 bases of the junction left unmatched. Germline V gene lookup returns CDR1 SGHRS and CDR2 YFSETQ. The CDR3 runs to 16 residues. CDR3 protein: CASSLRTSGLTDTQYF. The CDR3 DNA is TGCGCCAGCAGCTTACGGACTAGCGGTCTCACAGATACGCAGTATTTT.

This chain connects TRBV18 to TRBJ2-2; D remains unclear. The V end was cut by 6 bases, the J end by 3 bases, with 11 bases between. The germline V gene has CDR1 KGHSH and CDR2 LQKENI. This CDR3 region has 14 residues. CDR3: CASSRTPDTGELFF. The DNA for the CDR3 is TGTGCCAGCTCTCGAACACCAGACACCGGGGAGCTGTTTTTT.

The V gene is TRBV2, the J gene TRBJ2-3, with D unclear. Germline values: CDR1 SNHLY, CDR2 FYNNEI. This CDR3 has 14 amino acids. Trimming cost V 3 bases and J 2 bases, with 9 bases left between them. CDR3 nucleotides: TGTGCCAGCAGTGAGCTCCGATACACAGATACGCAGTATTTT. This translates into CASSELRYTDTQYF.

V usage is TRBV2 and J usage is TRBJ2-1; 12 bases agree with TRBD1. V shed 8 bases and J 9 bases; nucleotides not matched to a gene: 8. Germline CDR1 reads SNHLY; CDR2 reads FYNNEI. The CDR3 totals 14 residues. CDR3 DNA: TGTGCCAGCTTGCGGGGGACAGGGGGCACTGAGCAGTTCTTC. It translates to CASLRGTGGTEQFF.

The chain has TRBV7-2 and TRBJ1-1; no clear D. Trimming took 5 bases from V and 0 from J, leaving 4 bases between them. The CDR3 is 12 amino acids. Germline CDR1 is SGHTA and CDR2 is FQGNSA. The CDR3: CASSRMNTEAFF. The CDR3 DNA follows: TGTGCCAGCAGCCGTATGAACACTGAAGCTTTCTTT.

The rearrangement uses TRBV19 and TRBJ2-2; D might be TRBD1 (6 bases). From germline, CDR1 is LNHDA and CDR2 SQIVND (reference sequence). V was trimmed by 4 bases and J by 6 bases, leaving 21 bases between them. The CDR3 has 17 amino acids. The CDR3 sequence: CASSTNRDTEKPGELFF. CDR3 in DNA: TGTGCCAGTAGTACAAACCGGGACACGGAGAAACCCGGGGAGCTGTTTTTT. Full variable domain (remainder filled in from reference TRBV19 and TRBJ2-2): DGGITQSPKYLFRKEGQNVTLSCEQNLNHDAMYWYRQDPGQGLRLIYYSQIVNDFQKGDIAEGYSVSREKKESFPLTVTSAQKNPTAFYLCASSTNRDTEKPGELFFGEGSRLTVL.

J is TRBJ2-1 and V is TRBV7-9; D is ambiguous. This CDR3 has 14 residues. CDR1 is SEHNR and CDR2 is FQNEAQ in the germline V gene (reference sequence). The V end lost 3 bases, the J end lost 0 bases, and 6 bases lay between the germline ends. The CDR3 sequence: CASSFSSSYNEQFF. In DNA form, the CDR3 reads TGTGCCAGCAGCTTCTCGAGCTCCTACAATGAGCAGTTCTTC.